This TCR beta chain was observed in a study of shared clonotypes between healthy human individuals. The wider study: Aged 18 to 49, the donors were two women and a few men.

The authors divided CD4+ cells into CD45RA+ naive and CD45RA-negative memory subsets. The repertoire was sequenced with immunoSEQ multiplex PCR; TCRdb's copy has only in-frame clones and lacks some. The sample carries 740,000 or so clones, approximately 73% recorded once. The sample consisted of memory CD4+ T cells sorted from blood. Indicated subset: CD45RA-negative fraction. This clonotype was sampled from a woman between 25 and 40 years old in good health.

In DNA, the CDR3 is TGTGCCAGCAGCAAACACAGCGGGACTAGCAGAATTGAGCAGTTCTTC. Its translation: CASSKHSGTSRIEQFF. This rearrangement joins TRBV9 to TRBJ2-1, with 9 bases identical to TRBD2. CDR1 is SGDLS, CDR2 YYNGEE, per germline. CDR3 size: 16 residues. V lost 4 bases to trimming and J lost 9 bases; unmatched junction nucleotides: 14. The full variable domain, its missing parts supplied by reference TRBV9 and TRBJ2-1, is DSGVTQTPKHLITATGQRVTLRCSPRSGDLSVYWYQQSLDQGLQFLIQYYNGEERAKGNILERFSAQQFPDLHSELNLSSLELGDSALYFCASSKHSGTSRIEQFFGPGTRLTVL.